The T cell receptor beta chain under discussion was sequenced for a study of cytomegalovirus exposure and HLA in healthy donors (dated by TCRdb to the late 2010s). Study-level background: According to an earlier analysis of 550 to 750 of the donors, 150 million to 200 million T cells yielded over 90 million unique TCR beta sequences and approximately 280 Gb of sequence data. The aim of the study was to test whether cataloging public T cell receptors could identify signatures of past pathogen exposure. In addition to the first cohort of hundreds of subjects, a separate validation cohort of 120 different subjects was used. In a later analysis, previously published TCR beta repertoires from 666 donors were re-analyzed and high-resolution HLA genotyping was added so that TCR occurrence patterns could be studied. All discovery cohort repertoires had been generated using a single sequencing platform. Across around 400 genotyped donors of the cohort, an average of approximately 220,000 unique TCR beta nucleotide sequences per donor were sequenced, and 15% to 20% of those sequences were non-productive. In a later genetic analysis, genome-wide SNP genotypes for 398 of the 666 donors were used, and that subset was treated as a discovery cohort. HLA typing included class I and class II loci at four-digit resolution. The study profiled the T cell repertoires of 550 to 700 subjects by immunosequencing and related them to cytomegalovirus serostatus. Typing coverage varied by locus: roughly 620-630 donors for A, B, C, DRB1 and DQB1; roughly 510 for DQA1; about 570 for DPA1; fewer than 480 for DPB1. In the later analysis, no new phenotypic data were used to find candidate immune exposures; instead, reliance was placed on TCR beta sequences and their occurrence across donors. About five DR-DQ haplotypes were treated as single units for association and clustering because of strong linkage in the cohort. An earlier analysis of 587 of the donors used high-throughput TCR beta sequencing to judge whether each TCR beta V gene segment behaved as functional or pseudogenic. Among the 398 genotyped donors, around 81% belonged to the genetic ancestry cluster associated with self-reported Caucasian donors. To predict cytomegalovirus infection status, the study combined high-throughput TCR immunosequencing, statistical association of individual TCRs with disease status, and machine learning. An early release that covered about 640 HLA-typed donors contained approximately 300 gigabases of sequencing data and approximately 85 million unique TCR sequences. Donor age, sex, ethnicity and CMV serostatus were compiled together with the repertoire data. General findings and caveats noted by the study authors: An association between a missense DCLRE1C variant and V-gene and J-gene trimming of TCR beta chains was found in a later genetic analysis and replicated in an independent cohort. Correlated functional status among segregating V segments might be attributable to linkage disequilibrium, but an unknown experimental factor could not be ruled out. A cluster of highly shared sequence variants was judged likely to represent a technical artifact of the sequencing pipeline. A later analysis found that HLA-associated TCR beta chains were more clonally expanded and had lower generation probabilities than equally common non-associated chains. A later analysis found that most CMV-associated TCR beta chains appeared HLA-restricted, with HLA associations seemingly driven largely by CMV exposure. Immune exposure information for the cohort was limited to CMV serostatus. The authors suggested that the approach could potentially be extended to other disease states and immunological phenotypes. At a false discovery rate of 0.05, a later analysis linked 15,000 to 20,000 TCR beta sequences to specific HLA alleles. In the study, approximately 160 TCR beta chains were listed as associated with cytomegalovirus. A later genetic analysis reported fewer N-insertions in productive TCRs among donors in an Asian-associated ancestry cluster than the roughly 700-donor mean. Because counts were too low, 15 to 20 rarely observed V segments, including chromosome 9 orphons, were left out of the earlier analysis of approximately 500 of the donors. The presence/absence analyses assumed that sequencing depth was roughly uniform across donors, and that assumption may not be true. Several of the top co-occurrence clusters appeared to be linked to parvovirus B19, influenza, CMV and Epstein-Barr virus, according to a later analysis. A few of the identified cytomegalovirus-associated TCR beta chains were confirmed in vitro to be specific for cytomegalovirus antigens. The classifier was reported to diagnose cytomegalovirus status with high specificity and sensitivity in both the original cohort and the validation cohort. The cohort was sequenced for TCR beta chains only, and without alpha or paired-chain data the features that could be detected were limited. An earlier analysis of some 560 of the donors showed that most TCR beta V segments appeared in productive rearrangements either about 87% or about 30% of the time, which broadly matched IMGT annotations. A later analysis found that TCR association rates varied across HLA loci, with DRB1 alleles showing the most associated TCRs and HLA-C alleles the fewest. When HLA alleles, especially DR and DQ, strongly co-occurred, TCR associations were difficult to assign to individual alleles. While some public TCRs were present in many individuals, most TCR sequences turned up only very rarely across donors. Because the 87-base-pair reads could not distinguish some IMGT-functional V segments, including TRBV6-2 and TRBV6-3, those segments were excluded. Because some donors lacked HLA typing at each locus, the association tests relied only on the typed subset. A further reported finding was that TCR beta sequences accurately predicted the HLA-A and HLA-B alleles for most subjects in the first cohort.

The cohort consisted of hundreds of healthy bone marrow donors. At the time of sampling, every cohort member was nominally healthy, though immune exposures that went unrecorded were likely present. The donor tested CMV seronegative and was one of the 352 seronegative cohort members. Each donor provided a peripheral blood sample, and peripheral blood mononuclear cells were used for TCR beta sequencing. The Qiagen DNeasy Blood Extraction Kit was used to extract genomic DNA from the blood cell samples. Libraries were constructed by the immunoSEQ multiplex PCR assay. For the multiplex PCR, a mixture combining 60 forward primers for TCR Vbeta segments and 13 reverse primers for TCR Jbeta segments was used. Amplification of the CDR3 region of rearranged TCR beta genes was performed with a multiplex PCR assay on genomic DNA. On the Illumina HiSeq System, the amplified TCR beta libraries were sequenced as 87-base-pair reads. As for the original processing: A later analysis counted tens of millions of unique TCR beta chains across the 650 to 800 repertoires, and 10 million to 11 million of these chains were shared by at least two donors. Raw reads were error-corrected and collapsed into unique sequences with a nearest-neighbor algorithm that merged closely related sequences to remove PCR and sequencing errors. Alignment of CDR3 sequences to IMGT reference sequences was used to assign V, D and J gene segments. For a sequence to be retained, at least a six-nucleotide match to both a V gene segment and a J gene segment was required. Rearrangements were called productive when the CDR3 lacked stop codons and stayed in frame with V and J; all others were non-productive. Following IMGT convention, CDR3 was defined as the stretch from the second conserved V-encoded cysteine to the conserved J-encoded phenylalanine. The earlier analysis of about 610 of the donors excluded sequences that lacked an unambiguous match to a single V gene segment. An earlier analysis of several hundred of the donors called V segments functional above 56.7% productive rearrangements and segregating when the between-donor standard deviation exceeded 5%. A statistical classification framework was built to diagnose cytomegalovirus status from the catalog of TCR beta chain sequences. V and J gene assignment, in a later analysis, came from comparing TCR nucleotide sequences with IMGT/GENE-DB human TR gene sequences. Using the TCRdist pipeline, a later analysis assigned CDR3 sequences along with most-parsimonious VDJ recombination scenarios. A later analysis defined each TCR beta chain by its CDR3 amino acid sequence plus V-gene family, and excluded reads lacking a unique V-gene family. A later analysis removed 500 to 600 highly shared, low-generation-probability nucleotide sequences to deal with suspected cross-contamination and a sequencing artifact. In a later analysis, a clonal expansion index was calculated for each public chain from normalized within-repertoire ranks of inferred template counts. In a later analysis, generation probabilities were computed using a VDJ recombination model fitted to out-of-frame rearrangements, and the results were checked against IGoR. In a later analysis, hypergeometric tests were used to score TCR-TCR, TCR-HLA and TCR-CMV co-occurrence, with a repertoire-size bias correction applied to TCR pairs. A later analysis estimated false discovery rates by permuting HLA or CMV assignments 20 times. In a later analysis, co-occurring TCRs were grouped with DBSCAN, and TCRdist sequence similarity was added when clustering was performed within HLA-allele-positive subsets. For co-occurrence clustering, repertoires with fewer than 30,000 or more than 120,000 public chains were excluded, along with five repertoires with anomalous nucleotide sharing. TCRdb took this table from immuneACCESS and kept in-frame rearrangements with V and J called. Such tables lack part of the clones; where checked against another copy, unresolved V genes explain under half of the gap, and the rest is unexplained. The DNA gave D and trimming, while V, J and clone size come from that table. The sample table records around 63,000 clones. The ten largest clones represent about 1.8% of the sample.

The CDR3 runs 16 residues from the cysteine to the phenylalanine. The retained sequence is limited to the CDR3, 48 bases, with the frame set at the first base. Clipping removes 5 bases from V and 4 bases from J, with 9 as the unmatched junction base count. The germline V gene yields MDHEN for CDR1 and SYDVKM for CDR2. Worth noting for this clone: Its antigen has not been determined.

This clonotype originated in a woman aged 25 to 39 in good health and CMV-seronegative. The chain employs TRBV28 and TRBJ2-1, and 9 junction bases match TRBD2. Sequenced: PBMCs. The encoded CDR3 is CASSPSGSGGYNEQFF. The DNA sequence is TGTGCCAGCAGTCCCTCGGGTAGCGGGGGATACAATGAGCAGTTCTTC.